The clone carrying this T cell receptor beta chain has just a few counts. Its target is not known. The record originates from a study of identical twins' blood T cells. Regarding the study as a whole: Twin repertoire similarity may partly reflect shared environment. Twins shared more top CDR3 clonotypes than unrelated donors did.

TCRdb used MiXCR to reprocess the 5' RACE reads, holding one entry per CDR3 protein. The sample carries 300,000 to 400,000 distinct CDR3 sequences, about 28% recorded once. V shed 4 bases and J shed 5 bases, with 8 bases lying between them. Germline values: CDR1 MNHEY, CDR2 SVGEGT. This CDR3 has 12 amino acids. Material for sequencing was PBMCs. The chain links TRBV6-2 or TRBV6-3 to TRBJ1-2; no definite D call. The sequence was collected from a woman between 18 and 50 years old in good health. DNA of the CDR3: TGTGCCAGCAGTTCCTCCGGGTATGGCTACACCTTC. Its translation: CASSSSGYGYTF.